The source of this T cell receptor beta chain is a study of shared clonotypes between healthy human individuals. As defined, naive CD8 cells were CD45RO-negative and positively selected for CCR7, with terminally differentiated effector memory CD45RA+ cells excluded. Method: immunoSEQ multiplex PCR; TCRdb's copy keeps in-frame clones and lacks some. The sample carries approximately 2,200,000 clones, about 93% recorded once. The length of the CDR3 is 14 residues. V lost 3 bases, J lost 8 bases, and 13 bases lay in between. Germline V lookup: CDR1 MDHEN, CDR2 SYDVKM. Study-level points and caveats: Rarefaction curves obtained for sorted subsets showed sequencing incomplete despite large depth. A handful of donors showed sharing of approximately 4.7% of naive CD4 clonotypes.

As for this clone: Its antigen remains unidentified.

Sequences were obtained from naive CD8+ T cells from PBMCs. The TCR comes from a man younger than 30 in good health. Some clones in this sample may be carry-over from other donors' samples. The rearrangement uses TRBV28 and TRBJ1-4; weak D call: TRBD1 (6 bases). The CDR3 loop is CASSFLQGGEKLFF. In DNA form, the CDR3 reads TGTGCCAGCAGTTTTTTACAGGGCGGAGAAAAACTGTTTTTT.